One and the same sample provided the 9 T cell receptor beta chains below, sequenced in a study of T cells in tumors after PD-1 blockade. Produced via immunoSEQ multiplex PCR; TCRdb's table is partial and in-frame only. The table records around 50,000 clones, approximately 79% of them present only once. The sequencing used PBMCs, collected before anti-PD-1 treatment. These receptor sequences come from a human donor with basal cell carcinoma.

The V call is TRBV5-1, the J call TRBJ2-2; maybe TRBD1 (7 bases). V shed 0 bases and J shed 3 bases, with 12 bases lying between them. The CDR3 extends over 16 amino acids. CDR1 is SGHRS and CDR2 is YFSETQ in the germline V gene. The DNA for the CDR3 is TGCGCCAGCAGCTTGGTTCCAGGGGGGTACACCGGGGAGCTGTTTTTT. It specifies CASSLVPGGYTGELFF.

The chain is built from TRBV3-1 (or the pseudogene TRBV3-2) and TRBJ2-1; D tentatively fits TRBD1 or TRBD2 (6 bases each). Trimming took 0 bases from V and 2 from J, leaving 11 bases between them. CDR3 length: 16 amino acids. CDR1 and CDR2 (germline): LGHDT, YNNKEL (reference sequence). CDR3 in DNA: TGTGCCAGCAGCCAAGAATGGGGGGACACCTACAATGAGCAGTTCTTC. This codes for CASSQEWGDTYNEQFF.

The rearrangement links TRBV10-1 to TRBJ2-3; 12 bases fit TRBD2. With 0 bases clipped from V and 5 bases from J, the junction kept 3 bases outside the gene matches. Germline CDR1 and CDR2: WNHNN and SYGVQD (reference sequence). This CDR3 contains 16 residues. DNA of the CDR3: TGCGCCAGCAGTGAGTCGACTAGCGGGGGAGTAGATACGCAGTATTTT. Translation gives CASSESTSGGVDTQYF.

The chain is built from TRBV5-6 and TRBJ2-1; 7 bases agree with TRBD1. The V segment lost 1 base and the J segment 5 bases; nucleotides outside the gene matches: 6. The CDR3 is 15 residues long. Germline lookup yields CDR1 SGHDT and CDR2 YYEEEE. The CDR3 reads CASSLPTGFHNEQFF. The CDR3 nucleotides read TGTGCCAGCAGCTTGCCGACAGGGTTCCACAATGAGCAGTTCTTC.

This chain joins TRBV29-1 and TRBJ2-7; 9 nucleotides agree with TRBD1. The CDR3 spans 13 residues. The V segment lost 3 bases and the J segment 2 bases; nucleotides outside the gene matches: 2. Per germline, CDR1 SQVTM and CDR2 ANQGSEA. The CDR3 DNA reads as TGCAGCGTTGAGGGACAGGGCACCTACGAGCAGTACTTC. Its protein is CSVEGQGTYEQYF.

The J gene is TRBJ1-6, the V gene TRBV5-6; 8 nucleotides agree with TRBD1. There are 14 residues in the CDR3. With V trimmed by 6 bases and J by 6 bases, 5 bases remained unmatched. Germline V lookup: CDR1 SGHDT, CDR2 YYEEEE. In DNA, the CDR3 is TGTGCCAGCAACGTAGACAGGGGTAATTCACCCCTCCACTTT. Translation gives CASNVDRGNSPLHF.

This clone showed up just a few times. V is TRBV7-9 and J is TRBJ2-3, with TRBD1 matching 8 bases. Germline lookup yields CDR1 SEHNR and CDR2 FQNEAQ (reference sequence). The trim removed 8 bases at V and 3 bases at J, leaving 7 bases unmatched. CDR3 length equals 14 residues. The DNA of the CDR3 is TGTGCCAGCTCTCGGACAGGGTATACAGATACGCAGTATTTT. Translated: CASSRTGYTDTQYF.

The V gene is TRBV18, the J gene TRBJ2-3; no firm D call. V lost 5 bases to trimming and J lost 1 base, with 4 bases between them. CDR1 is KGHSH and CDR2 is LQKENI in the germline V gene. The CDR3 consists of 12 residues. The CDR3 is CASSSRTDTQYF. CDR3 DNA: TGTGCCAGCTCATCCCGCACAGATACGCAGTATTTT.

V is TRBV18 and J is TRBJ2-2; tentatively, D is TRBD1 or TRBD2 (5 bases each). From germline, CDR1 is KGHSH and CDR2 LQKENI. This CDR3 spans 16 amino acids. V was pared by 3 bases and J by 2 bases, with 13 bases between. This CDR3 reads CASSPGTNVNTGELFF. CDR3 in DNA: TGTGCCAGCTCACCCGGGACCAACGTCAACACCGGGGAGCTGTTTTTT.